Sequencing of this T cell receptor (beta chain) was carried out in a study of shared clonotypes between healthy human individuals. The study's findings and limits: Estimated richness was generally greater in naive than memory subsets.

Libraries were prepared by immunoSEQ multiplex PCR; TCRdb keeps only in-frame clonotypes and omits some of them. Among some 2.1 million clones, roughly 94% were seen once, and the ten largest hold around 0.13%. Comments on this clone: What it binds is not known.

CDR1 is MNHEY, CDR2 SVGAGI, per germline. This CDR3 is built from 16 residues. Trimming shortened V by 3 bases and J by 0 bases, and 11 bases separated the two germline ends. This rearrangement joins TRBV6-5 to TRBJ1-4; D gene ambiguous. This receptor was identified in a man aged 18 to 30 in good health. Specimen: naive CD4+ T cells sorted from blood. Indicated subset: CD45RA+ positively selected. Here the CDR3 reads CASSYSTVATNEKLFF. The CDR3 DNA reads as TGTGCCAGCAGTTATTCGACCGTTGCAACTAATGAAAAACTGTTTTTT.